This T cell receptor beta chain stems from a study of regulatory T cells in long-lasting Graves disease. Overall study: Antithyroid drugs had been given to newly diagnosed Graves' patients for under 3 months.

CDR3-region Arm-PCR and iRepertoire HTBI primers produced the TCR beta libraries. In the original analysis: Identification yielded around 64 TRBV and around 15 TRBJ segments across samples. In TCRdb, the multiplex PCR reads were re-called with MiXCR into one record per CDR3 protein. TCRdb assigned the V and J calls; the authors' analysis was not used. The sample consists of more than 350,000 distinct CDR3 sequences, about 16% of them appearing once. This clonotype was observed many times. Sequence at one end of the junction differs from germline and may be a read error. This CDR3 has 16 residues. Germline V CDR1 and CDR2: SGHRS, YFSETQ. Time point meaning: newly diagnosed GD, antithyroid drugs for less than 3 months. Generation of the TCR library employed RNA extracted from PBMCs. Diagnosing Graves' disease relied on the American Thyroid Association guidelines. Separately, the same data were catalogued under a study of T cells in Graves' hyperthyroidism and ophthalmopathy.

This receptor was obtained from a young woman with Graves disease. Source: peripheral blood mononuclear cells (PBMCs), taken at new diagnosis, from a patient treated with antithyroid drugs. V gene TRBV5-1 combines with J gene TRBJ2-1; maybe TRBD1 (5 bases). This CDR3 is CASSLGGASSYNEQFF. CDR3 bases: TGTGCCAGCAGCTTGGGTGGGGCAAGCTCCTACAATGAGCAGTTCTTC. The variable domain in full, with the rest retrieved from reference TRBV5-1 and TRBJ2-1, is KAGVTQTPRYLIKTRGQQVTLSCSPISGHRSVSWYQQTPGQGLQFLFEYFSETQRNKGNFPGRFSGRQFSNSRSEMNVSTLELGDSALYLCASSLGGASSYNEQFFGPGTRLTVL.